Following are 23 T cell receptor beta chains from one sample sequenced in a study of blood T cell repertoires in COVID-19. Sequencing was performed with immunoSEQ multiplex PCR; in TCRdb, only in-frame clones are kept and a portion is missing. The profile shows 350,000 to 450,000 clones, approximately 89% of them singletons. What was sequenced was peripheral blood. Every receptor here comes from a woman aged 60-75 years with COVID-19, enrolled during active disease.

V and J are TRBV2 and TRBJ1-1; D might be TRBD1 (6 bases). Deletions cut 6 bases from V and 1 base from J, with 9 bases between. The CDR3 runs 13 residues. The germline V gene has CDR1 SNHLY and CDR2 FYNNEI. Here the CDR3 reads CASRDRQNTEAFF. In DNA form, the CDR3 reads TGTGCCAGCAGGGACAGACAGAACACTGAAGCTTTCTTT.

The chain recombines TRBV18 with TRBJ2-7, with D perhaps matching TRBD1 (5 bases). CDR3 size: 14 residues. Germline V gene sequence: CDR1 KGHSH, CDR2 LQKENI. Trimming took off 0 bases at V and 6 bases at J, with 12 bases between the two ends. The CDR3 loop is CASSPPSRVGEQYF. The CDR3 DNA sequence: TGTGCCAGCTCACCACCGTCCAGGGTGGGCGAGCAGTACTTC.

The J gene is TRBJ1-1, the V gene TRBV16; 11 nucleotides align to TRBD1. The CDR3 loop spans 12 amino acids. CDR1 is KGHSY, CDR2 FQNENV, per germline. J lost 12 bases, V lost 4 bases, and 4 bases had no gene match. CDR3 DNA sequence: TGTGCCAGCAGCCCCGGACAGGGGGCGACTTTCTTT. This sequence encodes CASSPGQGATFF.

This clone was seen only a few times. The gene calls are TRBV11-3 and TRBJ2-1, with no clear D. The CDR3 has 15 amino acids. Germline V gene lookup returns CDR1 SGHNT and CDR2 YENEEA. The germline V and J ends were trimmed by 0 bases and 7 bases, with 13 bases remaining between them. CDR3 region: CASSLDDTLTNEQFF. The CDR3 DNA reads TGTGCCAGCAGCTTAGATGATACTCTAACTAATGAGCAGTTCTTC.

In regard to this clone: A junction boundary mismatches the germline segment, possibly from a read error. The chain couples TRBV6-2 or TRBV6-3 to TRBJ2-1; 11 bases align to TRBD2. The length of the CDR3 is 15 residues. CDR1 is MNHEY and CDR2 is SVGEGT in the germline V gene. CDR3 bases: TGTGTCAGCAGTTACCGACTAGCGGGGACTGGCGAGCAGTTCTTC. Translation: CVSSYRLAGTGEQFF.

The CDR3 protein is CASSLRRGGRETQYF. The CDR3 DNA reads TGTGCCAGCAGTTTAAGGCGGGGGGGCCGTGAGACCCAGTACTTC. J is TRBJ2-5 and V is TRBV27; 9 positions match TRBD2. This CDR3 spans 15 amino acids. CDR1 and CDR2 (germline): MNHEY, SMNVEV (reference sequence). Trimming cost V 2 bases and J 5 bases; bases outside gene matches: 6.

This clone was recorded once. The chain carries TRBV5-1 and TRBJ1-1; the match to TRBD1 covers 7 bases. Losses at the gene ends were 4 bases for V and 11 bases for J; bases not matched to a gene: 11. CDR1 and CDR2 from the germline V gene are SGHRS and YFSETQ. This CDR3 is built from 13 residues. CDR3 sequence reads: CASSQRQGLNAFF. CDR3 coding DNA: TGCGCCAGCAGCCAGAGACAGGGATTGAATGCTTTCTTT. Based on the CDR3 plus reference TRBV5-1 and TRBJ1-1, the full variable domain is KAGVTQTPRYLIKTRGQQVTLSCSPISGHRSVSWYQQTPGQGLQFLFEYFSETQRNKGNFPGRFSGRQFSNSRSEMNVSTLELGDSALYLCASSQRQGLNAFFGQGTRLTVV.

The chain links TRBV7-9 to TRBJ2-7, with D unresolved. The CDR3 length is 13 residues. Trimming pared 4 bases from V and 7 bases from J, leaving 14 bases between. CDR1 is SEHNR and CDR2 is FQNEAQ in the germline V gene (reference sequence). The CDR3 sequence: CASSSERPDEQYF. The CDR3 DNA reads as TGTGCCAGCAGCTCCGAGAGGCCCGATGAGCAGTACTTC.

In its sample, this clone was seen once. This chain links TRBV19 with TRBJ2-1; TRBD2 aligns across 12 bases. J lost 3 bases, V lost 5 bases, and 2 bases had no gene match. Germline assignment: CDR1 LNHDA and CDR2 SQIVND (reference sequence). CDR3 length equals 15 residues. This chain's CDR3 is CASSSLAGGYNEQFF. The CDR3 DNA is TGTGCCAGTAGTTCACTAGCGGGGGGCTACAATGAGCAGTTCTTC. Full variable domain (outside the CDR3, taken from reference TRBV19 and TRBJ2-1): DGGITQSPKYLFRKEGQNVTLSCEQNLNHDAMYWYRQDPGQGLRLIYYSQIVNDFQKGDIAEGYSVSREKKESFPLTVTSAQKNPTAFYLCASSSLAGGYNEQFFGPGTRLTVL.

The rearrangement links TRBV6-5 to TRBJ2-6; D is undetermined. The germline V gene has CDR1 MNHEY and CDR2 SVGAGI. Trimming cost V 6 bases and J 4 bases, with 10 bases left between them. The CDR3 has 14 amino acids. The CDR3 sequence is CASSPRSGANVLTF. For the CDR3, the DNA is TGTGCCAGCAGCCCCAGGTCAGGGGCCAACGTCCTGACTTTC.

This chain links TRBV6-5 with TRBJ1-2; 11 bases are shared with TRBD1. V shed 8 bases and J 5 bases; nucleotides not matched to a gene: 1. CDR3 length equals 12 residues. CDR1 MNHEY and CDR2 SVGAGI come from the germline V gene. The CDR3 coding sequence is TGTGCCAGCGGACAGGGGGCGTATGGCTACACCTTC. This sequence encodes CASGQGAYGYTF.

This clone has more than one count but fewer than ten. V gene TRBV7-3 combines with J gene TRBJ1-5; D might be TRBD1 (5 bases). CDR3 length equals 12 residues. V lost 5 bases to trimming and J lost 7 bases, with 9 bases between them. Per germline, CDR1 SGHTA and CDR2 FQGTGA. CDR3 loop: CASSQGVQPQHF. Here the CDR3 DNA reads TGTGCCAGCAGCCAGGGCGTGCAGCCCCAGCATTTT.

This clone was observed a single time. V usage is TRBV28 and J usage is TRBJ2-5, with D perhaps TRBD1 (7 bases). The germline V and J ends were trimmed by 7 bases and 1 base, with 16 bases remaining between them. The CDR3 is 15 amino acids. Per germline, CDR1 MDHEN and CDR2 SYDVKM. The CDR3 DNA sequence: TGTGCCAGCATATCAGGGGGACTGAGCCAAGAGACCCAGTACTTC. Translation gives CASISGGLSQETQYF.

The chain combines TRBV20-1 with TRBJ2-7; D unclear. Germline lookup yields CDR1 DFQATT and CDR2 SNEGSKA (reference sequence). V was shortened by 3 bases and J by 0 bases, with 6 bases between the two germline ends. The CDR3 sequence is 12 residues long. For the CDR3, the DNA is TGCAGTGCTAGTGGTAACTCCTACGAGCAGTACTTC. Its protein product is CSASGNSYEQYF.

The chain carries TRBV20-1 and TRBJ1-2; tentatively, D is TRBD1 (5 bases). The CDR3 runs 14 residues. Between the trimmed V and J ends, which lost 3 bases and 0 bases, there was a span of 11 bases. Germline loops: CDR1 DFQATT, CDR2 SNEGSKA (reference sequence). The CDR3 here is CSASFDSSNYGYTF. The CDR3 region has the DNA TGCAGTGCTAGTTTCGACAGCTCTAACTATGGCTACACCTTC.

This clone was found once. The V and J genes are TRBV14 and TRBJ2-4; D remains ambiguous. Germline V gene sequence: CDR1 SGHDN, CDR2 FVKESK. The CDR3 is 12 residues long. V lost 1 base and J 6 bases, leaving 4 bases between the germline ends. Here the CDR3 DNA reads TGTGCCAGCAGCCAAGTGGCAAACATTCAGTACTTC. As protein: CASSQVANIQYF.

The rearrangement links TRBV10-2 to TRBJ1-5; no reliable D call. Between the trimmed V and J ends, which lost 3 bases and 7 bases, there was a span of 13 bases. The CDR3 covers 14 residues. The germline gives CDR1 WSHSY, CDR2 SAAADI. Here the CDR3 reads CASSEQRKNQPQHF. For the CDR3, the DNA is TGCGCCAGCAGTGAACAACGTAAGAACCAGCCCCAGCATTTT.

The V call is TRBV12-3 or TRBV12-4, the J call TRBJ1-1; 8 bases agree with TRBD1. Trimming at V came to 7 bases and at J to 4 bases, leaving 5 bases not matched to a gene. CDR3 size: 13 residues. The CDR3 coding sequence is TGTGCCAGCATTATACAGGGGGTCACTGAAGCTTTCTTT. As protein: CASIIQGVTEAFF.

This clone occurred once. The J gene is TRBJ1-2, the V gene TRBV27, with a possible D match to TRBD1 (5 bases). Germline V lookup: CDR1 MNHEY, CDR2 SMNVEV (reference sequence). The CDR3 totals 15 residues. Trimming shortened V by 3 bases and J by 2 bases, and 13 bases separated the two germline ends. The CDR3 protein is CASSFRGTSNYGYTF. The CDR3 coding sequence is TGTGCCAGCAGTTTCCGGGGGACCTCCAACTATGGCTACACCTTC.

J is TRBJ1-1 and V is TRBV9, with 8 bases that match TRBD1. This CDR3 contains 14 residues. J lost 1 base, V lost 4 bases, and 3 bases had no gene match. Germline V gene data show CDR1 as SGDLS and CDR2 as YYNGEE. CDR3 loop: CASSFGQGNTEAFF. CDR3 bases: TGTGCCAGCAGCTTCGGACAGGGGAACACTGAAGCTTTCTTT. Full variable domain (outside the CDR3, taken from reference TRBV9 and TRBJ1-1): DSGVTQTPKHLITATGQRVTLRCSPRSGDLSVYWYQQSLDQGLQFLIQYYNGEERAKGNILERFSAQQFPDLHSELNLSSLELGDSALYFCASSFGQGNTEAFFGQGTRLTVV.

The chain couples TRBV7-2 to TRBJ2-5; D might be TRBD2 (6 bases). Per the germline V gene, CDR1 is SGHTA and CDR2 is FQGNSA. The CDR3 has 15 amino acids. With 2 bases removed from V and 2 bases from J, the gap between germline ends came to 12 bases. The CDR3 DNA reads TGTGCCAGCAGCTTAAAGCGGGCGGATCAAGAGACCCAGTACTTC. Translation gives CASSLKRADQETQYF.

The CDR3 nucleotides read TGCGCCAGCAGCCTCGGGACAGGAAATGAAAAACTGTTTTTT. Translating it yields CASSLGTGNEKLFF. V usage is TRBV4-1 and J usage is TRBJ1-4; TRBD1 matches at 8 bases. Trimming removed 4 bases from V and 5 bases from J; junction bases left unmatched: 3. There are 14 residues in the CDR3. Germline CDR1 and CDR2: MGHRA and YSYEKL.

The chain links TRBV7-9 to TRBJ2-1; D not resolved. V dropped 3 bases and J dropped 6 bases, with 9 bases sitting between them. The germline V gene has CDR1 SEHNR and CDR2 FQNEAQ (reference sequence). The CDR3 consists of 13 residues. As DNA, the CDR3 is TGTGCCAGCAGCTTCCCCGGTTCCAATGAGCAGTTCTTC. This codes for CASSFPGSNEQFF.